This T cell receptor (beta chain) was observed in a study of cytomegalovirus exposure and HLA in healthy donors. This clone was observed a single time. Its antigen is undetermined. Researchers ran the PCR with 60 Vbeta and 13 Jbeta primers. Libraries were prepared by immunoSEQ multiplex PCR; TCRdb keeps only in-frame clonotypes and omits some of them. The data show over 150,000 clones, over 70% seen once. The study, taken as a whole, reports: CMV serostatus was the only immune exposure information that was available.

The specimen sequenced was PBMCs. The TCR originated in a man younger than 30 in good health and CMV-seropositive.

The CDR3 region is CASSLGQRAEAFF. For the CDR3, the DNA is TGTGCCAGCAGCTTAGGGCAGAGGGCTGAAGCTTTCTTT. The chain recombines TRBV13 with TRBJ1-1, with D uncertain. From germline, CDR1 is PRHDT and CDR2 FYEKMQ (reference sequence). Deletions cut 0 bases from V and 6 bases from J, with 8 bases between. The CDR3 spans 13 residues.